Shown below are 20 T cell receptor beta chains from a single sample sequenced in a study of blood T cell repertoires in COVID-19. TCRdb's copy holds only in-frame clones and misses some; the assay was immunoSEQ multiplex PCR. The sample has roughly 200,000 clones; about 80% are singletons. Sequencing input: peripheral blood. The source is a woman aged 50 to 65 with active or convalescent COVID-19.

The chain carries TRBV11-2 and TRBJ2-1; D may be TRBD2 (5 bases). The germline V and J ends were trimmed by 3 bases and 7 bases, with 10 bases remaining between them. Per germline, CDR1 SGHAT and CDR2 FQNNGV. The CDR3 covers 13 residues. The CDR3 here is CASSFTGINEQFF. CDR3 nucleotide sequence: TGTGCCAGCAGCTTTACCGGGATAAATGAGCAGTTCTTC.

This clone came up once. Different DNA sequences within this sample yield the same CDR3. The chain has TRBV6-5 and TRBJ2-5, with 7 positions matching TRBD1. This CDR3 has 13 amino acids. Germline-derived CDR1 and CDR2 are MNHEY and SVGAGI. Losses at the gene ends were 6 bases for V and 5 bases for J; bases not matched to a gene: 6. The CDR3 DNA sequence: TGTGCCAGCAGGCGACAGGGTGGGGAGACCCAGTACTTC. Amino acids: CASRRQGGETQYF.

The chain links TRBV2 to TRBJ2-7; 7 bases are shared with TRBD1. CDR3 length equals 14 residues. Germline values: CDR1 SNHLY, CDR2 FYNNEI. V dropped 4 bases and J dropped 1; count of bases not matched to a gene: 4. CDR3 sequence (DNA): TGTGCCAGCAGTGTGGGGACAGCTTCCTACGAGCAGTACTTC. It codes for CASSVGTASYEQYF. The whole variable domain, filled in from reference TRBV2 and TRBJ2-7, reads EPEVTQTPSHQVTQMGQEVILRCVPISNHLYFYWYRQILGQKVEFLVSFYNNEISEKSEIFDDQFSVERPDGSNFTLKIRSTKLEDSAMYFCASSVGTASYEQYFGPGTRLTVT.

This clone occurred a few times. The chain joins TRBV19 to TRBJ1-4; no firm D call. The germline V gene has CDR1 LNHDA and CDR2 SQIVND (reference sequence). Trimming cost V 5 bases and J 8 bases, with 12 bases left between them. The CDR3 has 13 residues. CDR3 in amino acids: CASSRGTGEKLFF. CDR3 coding DNA: TGTGCCAGTAGTCGGGGAACCGGGGAAAAACTGTTTTTT.

The chain employs TRBV25-1 and TRBJ2-5, with 7 bases identical to TRBD2. This CDR3 has 15 amino acids. The germline CDR1 and CDR2 sequences are MGHDK and SYGVNS. V gave up 8 bases and J gave up 4 bases; unmatched junction bases: 13. The DNA of the CDR3 is TGTGCCAGCGGAAGGGTCGGGGGAGGGGTAGAGACCCAGTACTTC. Its translation: CASGRVGGGVETQYF.

The chain couples TRBV9 to TRBJ2-2; 8 positions match TRBD2. CDR1 and CDR2 from the germline V gene are SGDLS and YYNGEE. After removal of 0 bases from V and 7 bases from J, the junction contained 5 bases not matched to a gene. The length of the CDR3 is 15 residues. CDR3 region: CASSVGGGLGGELFF. CDR3 bases: TGTGCCAGCAGCGTAGGCGGGGGACTAGGCGGGGAGCTGTTTTTT.

This clone was picked up a small number of times. This chain joins TRBV6-5 and TRBJ1-6, with D uncertain. Germline values: CDR1 MNHEY, CDR2 SVGAGI. The CDR3 contains 16 residues. Deletions cut 0 bases from V and 8 bases from J, with 14 bases between. CDR3 coding DNA: TGTGCCAGCAGTTACTCGAGGTGGCAGAGGGATTCACCCCTCCACTTT. It encodes CASSYSRWQRDSPLHF.

This chain joins TRBV6-5 and TRBJ1-4, with D unresolved. The CDR3 is made up of 13 amino acids. Germline V CDR1 and CDR2: MNHEY, SVGAGI. With 2 bases removed from V and 7 bases from J, the gap between germline ends came to 8 bases. CDR3 region: CASSYGPGEKLFF. Written as DNA, the CDR3 is TGTGCCAGCAGTTACGGGCCCGGTGAAAAACTGTTTTTT.

This chain joins TRBV29-1 and TRBJ1-4, with unresolved D. The CDR3 is made up of 14 amino acids. Trimming took off 6 bases at V and 0 bases at J, with 11 bases between the two ends. Germline CDR1 is SQVTM and CDR2 is ANQGSEA. CDR3 DNA sequence: TGCAGCGTCCGGGGTGTTGCAACTAATGAAAAACTGTTTTTT. The encoded protein is CSVRGVATNEKLFF.

This clone was observed a single time. The chain recombines TRBV18 with TRBJ1-1, with 7 bases fitting TRBD1. The length of the CDR3 is 15 residues. Germline V CDR1 and CDR2: KGHSH, LQKENI. Trimming cost V 0 bases and J 10 bases; bases outside gene matches: 11. The CDR3 DNA is TGTGCCAGCTCACCACCTAACCTAGGGGGCTCTGGAGCTTTCTTT. Encoded protein: CASSPPNLGGSGAFF.

This clone was counted only a few times. V usage is TRBV28 and J usage is TRBJ1-3; the D is unclear. Germline CDR1 is MDHEN and CDR2 is SYDVKM. This CDR3 has 13 amino acids. The V end was cut by 7 bases, the J end by 4 bases, with 11 bases between. The CDR3 coding sequence is TGTGCCAGCATTTCTTCCCAGGGAAACACCATATATTTT. This encodes CASISSQGNTIYF.

V usage is TRBV5-6 and J usage is TRBJ2-7, with a weak D call TRBD1 (5 bases). CDR1 SGHDT and CDR2 YYEEEE come from the germline V gene. The length of the CDR3 is 14 residues. Trimming pared 0 bases from V and 5 bases from J, leaving 12 bases between. CDR3 residues: CASSLDQGYDEQYF. DNA for the CDR3: TGTGCCAGCAGCTTGGACCAGGGCTACGACGAGCAGTACTTC.

The V gene is TRBV5-8, the J gene TRBJ1-2, with D uncertain. Germline CDR1 is SGHTS and CDR2 is YDEGEE. V lost 1 base and J lost 8, with 9 bases in between. The length of the CDR3 is 12 residues. The CDR3 region has the DNA TGTGCCAGCAGCTTGCCCGGTTACGGCTACACCTTC. This sequence encodes CASSLPGYGYTF.

The chain combines TRBV12-2 with TRBJ2-5; the table's D call TRBD2 went unverified against the DNA. TRBV12-2 is reported as a pseudogene. This CDR3 is built from 12 residues. CDR3 sequence (DNA): TGTGCAAGTCGCTATAAACAAGAGACCCAGTACTTC. Residues: CASRYKQETQYF.

The chain carries TRBV5-1 and TRBJ1-2, with TRBD1 matching over 8 bases. Germline assignment: CDR1 SGHRS and CDR2 YFSETQ. J was trimmed by 6 bases and V by 2 bases; bases with no gene match: 15. The CDR3 runs 17 residues. The CDR3 protein is CASSFIQGQAAGDGYTF. The CDR3 DNA reads TGCGCCAGCAGCTTCATACAGGGACAGGCCGCGGGGGATGGCTACACCTTC.

Concerning this clone: Distinct nucleotide sequences in the sample also encode this CDR3. The rearrangement joins TRBV11-2 to TRBJ1-2, with D uncertain. The germline CDR1 and CDR2 sequences are SGHAT and FQNNGV. The CDR3 spans 14 residues. Trimming took off 1 base at V and 4 bases at J, with 10 bases between the two ends. CDR3: CASSLGMGSYGYTF. The CDR3, as DNA: TGTGCCAGCAGCTTAGGAATGGGCTCCTATGGCTACACCTTC.

The rearrangement joins TRBV6-2 or TRBV6-3 to TRBJ1-2; 8 positions agree with TRBD1. This CDR3 has 12 residues. Per the germline V gene, CDR1 is MNHEY and CDR2 is SVGEGT. The V gene end was trimmed by 6 bases and the J gene end by 4 bases; junction bases not matched to a gene: 1. Written as DNA, the CDR3 is TGTGCCAGCAGCGACAGGGGCTATGGCTACACCTTC. Translation: CASSDRGYGYTF.

The chain couples TRBV20-1 to TRBJ2-1; 7 nucleotides line up with TRBD1. Germline assignment: CDR1 DFQATT and CDR2 SNEGSKA (reference sequence). Germline trimming cut 3 bases from V and 7 bases from J; bases unmatched to any gene: 6. There are 13 residues in the CDR3. This chain's CDR3 is CSASVTGTNEQFF. The CDR3 DNA sequence: TGCAGTGCTAGTGTGACAGGGACAAATGAGCAGTTCTTC.

The genes are TRBV10-3 and TRBJ2-1, with 13 bases that match TRBD2. Trimming cost V 2 bases and J 7 bases; bases outside gene matches: 5. The CDR3 has 16 amino acids. Germline CDR1 and CDR2: ENHRY and SYGVKD. The CDR3 DNA sequence: TGTGCCATCAGTGAGCGGACTAGCGGGAGTAGGAATGAGCAGTTCTTC. Translation: CAISERTSGSRNEQFF.

The chain employs TRBV15 and TRBJ1-4, with D perhaps TRBD1 (6 bases). Deletions cut 0 bases from V and 8 bases from J, with 10 bases between. The germline V gene encodes CDR1 LNHNV and CDR2 YYDKDF (reference sequence). The CDR3 loop spans 14 amino acids. CDR3 in amino acids: CATSRDRGSEKLFF. CDR3 nucleotide sequence: TGTGCCACCAGCAGAGACAGGGGTTCCGAAAAACTGTTTTTT.